These 30 T cell receptor beta chains came from one sample sequenced in a study of cytomegalovirus exposure and HLA in healthy donors. Primers for the PCR totalled 60 Vbeta and 13 Jbeta. TCRdb's table, derived via immunoSEQ multiplex PCR, lists solely in-frame clones and lacks some. The sample has approximately 210,000 clones, about four fifths seen once. The sample consisted of PBMCs. The source is a man in his forties in good health and CMV-seropositive.

This chain uses TRBV5-8 with TRBJ2-5; 7 nucleotides line up with TRBD1. CDR3 length: 13 amino acids. Germline loops: CDR1 SGHTS, CDR2 YDEGEE. Trimming took 7 bases from V and 3 from J; bases not matched to a gene: 6. The CDR3 bases are TGTGCCAGCCCAGGGGGATGGGAAGAGACCCAGTACTTC. This translates into CASPGGWEETQYF.

This clone has just a few counts. CDR3 residues: CASSYGTAPNEKLFF. The CDR3 nucleotides are TGTGCCAGCAGTTACGGGACAGCTCCTAATGAAAAACTGTTTTTT. The chain links TRBV6-6 to TRBJ1-4; TRBD1 matches 7 bases. Unmatched junction bases numbered 3, after V lost 2 bases and J lost 3 bases. The CDR3 consists of 15 residues. From germline, CDR1 is MNHNY and CDR2 SVGAGI (reference sequence).

The V and J genes are TRBV2 and TRBJ1-5; the match to TRBD1 covers 7 bases. This CDR3 has 16 amino acids. V gave up 4 bases and J gave up 5 bases; unmatched junction bases: 11. Germline V CDR1 and CDR2: SNHLY, FYNNEI. The CDR3 sequence is CASSGDRALSHQPQHF. The CDR3 coding sequence is TGTGCCAGCAGTGGTGACAGGGCCTTGAGTCATCAGCCCCAGCATTTT.

The chain carries TRBV11-2 and TRBJ2-6; tentative D call: TRBD1 (5 bases). This CDR3 region has 17 residues. V lost 1 base and J lost 1, with 11 bases in between. Germline lookup yields CDR1 SGHAT and CDR2 FQNNGV. The CDR3 DNA is TGTGCCAGCAGCTTAGTCCCGAGACAGTCTGGGGCCAACGTCCTGACTTTC. Encoded protein: CASSLVPRQSGANVLTF.

This chain connects TRBV7-8 to TRBJ2-3; 8 bases agree with TRBD1. Germline CDR1 and CDR2: SGHVS and FQNEAQ. J was trimmed by 3 bases and V by 5 bases; bases with no gene match: 10. CDR3 length: 16 residues. The CDR3 reads CASSQRATGATDTQYF. In DNA form, the CDR3 reads TGTGCCAGCAGCCAAAGAGCGACAGGGGCTACAGATACGCAGTATTTT.

This clone was seen more than once but under ten times. This chain joins TRBV6-5 and TRBJ1-5; 8 bases are shared with TRBD1. Germline CDR1 MNHEY, CDR2 SVGAGI. The J segment lost 7 bases and the V segment lost 7 bases, leaving 9 bases of the junction unmatched. There are 14 residues in the CDR3. The CDR3 region has the DNA TGTGCCAGCACCCCGACAGGGGATGGACAGCCCCAGCATTTT. Protein sequence: CASTPTGDGQPQHF.

The chain is built from TRBV7-8 and TRBJ2-7, with 7 bases identical to TRBD1. Germline-derived CDR1 and CDR2 are SGHVS and FQNEAQ. This CDR3 has 15 amino acids. With 6 bases clipped from V and 0 bases from J, the junction kept 8 bases outside the gene matches. CDR3: CASSPSPGGSYEQYV. The DNA of the CDR3 is TGTGCCAGCAGTCCGAGTCCAGGGGGCTCCTACGAGCAGTACGTC.

The chain recombines TRBV5-8 with TRBJ2-3; tentatively, D is TRBD2 (6 bases). V was pared by 2 bases and J by 6 bases, with 10 bases between. This CDR3 has 13 amino acids. Germline CDR1 is SGHTS and CDR2 is YDEGEE. This CDR3 is CASSFFAGDTQYF. The CDR3 bases are TGTGCCAGCAGCTTTTTTGCGGGGGATACGCAGTATTTT.

This clone was seen just once. V usage is TRBV7-8 and J usage is TRBJ2-7, with 7 bases aligning to TRBD1. After removal of 1 base from V and 6 bases from J, the junction contained 3 bases not matched to a gene. Germline CDR1 is SGHVS and CDR2 is FQNEAQ. The CDR3 has 13 residues. The CDR3 protein is CASSLGQGVEQYF. The CDR3 DNA reads as TGTGCCAGCAGCTTAGGTCAGGGGGTCGAGCAGTACTTC.

As to this clone: At one boundary the junction diverges from the germline segment, which might be a read error. CDR3 amino acids: CASSRGGGETQYF. The CDR3 DNA follows: TGTGCTAGCAGCCGTGGTGGCGGGGAGACCCAGTACTTC. The chain recombines TRBV7-7 with TRBJ2-5; TRBD2 is a possible D gene (5 bases). The CDR3 has 13 amino acids. Germline V gives CDR1 SSHAT, CDR2 FNYEAQ (reference sequence).

This chain connects TRBV19 to TRBJ1-5; 8 positions match TRBD1. CDR1 and CDR2 (germline): LNHDA, SQIVND (reference sequence). Trimming took 8 bases from V and 8 from J; bases not matched to a gene: 5. The CDR3 spans 12 residues. The chain's CDR3 is CASRPTGEPQHF. The CDR3 coding sequence is TGTGCCAGTCGACCGACAGGGGAGCCCCAGCATTTT.

The chain links TRBV27 to TRBJ1-5; D call uncertain. The CDR3 loop spans 16 amino acids. Trimming removed 0 bases from V and 1 base from J, with 10 bases in between. Germline V gene data show CDR1 as MNHEY and CDR2 as SMNVEV (reference sequence). For the CDR3, the DNA is TGTGCCAGCAGTTTATCGCCCGGGTTCAGCAATCAGCCCCAGCATTTT. Protein sequence: CASSLSPGFSNQPQHF.

This sequence joins TRBV7-9 and TRBJ2-1, with 7 bases that match TRBD2. The CDR3 extends over 15 amino acids. The V and J ends lost 3 bases and 1 base, in that order; junction bases with no gene match: 3. Per germline, CDR1 SEHNR and CDR2 FQNEAQ (reference sequence). CDR3 nucleotide sequence: TGTGCCAGCAGCTTGGGTAGCGGGTCCTACAATGAGCAGTTCTTC. It yields the protein CASSLGSGSYNEQFF. Using reference TRBV7-9 and TRBJ2-1 for the parts outside the CDR3, the full variable domain is DTGVSQNPRHKITKRGQNVTFRCDPISEHNRLYWYRQTLGQGPEFLTYFQNEAQLEKSRLLSDRFSAERPKGSFSTLEIQRTEQGDSAMYLCASSLGSGSYNEQFFGPGTRLTVL.

The genes are TRBV2 and TRBJ2-1, with a tentative D call TRBD1 (5 bases). V lost 6 bases and J lost 4, with 10 bases in between. Germline V gene data show CDR1 as SNHLY and CDR2 as FYNNEI. CDR3 length: 13 amino acids. The CDR3 DNA is TGTGCCAGCAGCGACAGTATGTACAATGAGCAGTTCTTC. Translated, it gives CASSDSMYNEQFF.

The J gene is TRBJ2-7, the V gene TRBV11-2; 8 bases line up with TRBD2. V lost 5 bases and J lost 2; bases outside the gene matches: 8. The CDR3 totals 15 residues. From germline, CDR1 is SGHAT and CDR2 FQNNGV. The CDR3 coding sequence is TGTGCCAGCAGCCGGACTAGACTAGCGACCTACGAGCAGTACTTC. This sequence encodes CASSRTRLATYEQYF.

This chain joins TRBV7-6 and TRBJ2-2, with TRBD1 identical over 10 bases. Trimming took 5 bases from V and 5 from J; bases not matched to a gene: 8. From germline, CDR1 is SGHVS and CDR2 FNYEAQ. This CDR3 is built from 16 residues. The CDR3 protein is CASSPRQGAVTGELFF. The CDR3 nucleotides read TGTGCCAGCAGCCCCAGACAGGGGGCGGTAACCGGGGAGCTGTTTTTT.

The chain combines TRBV29-1 with TRBJ2-1; possibly TRBD2 for D (6 bases). The CDR3 loop spans 14 amino acids. The germline V and J ends were trimmed by 2 bases and 4 bases, with 12 bases remaining between them. Germline V gene data show CDR1 as SQVTM and CDR2 as ANQGSEA. The CDR3 bases are TGCAGCGTTGAAAGGCTAGCGACTTACAATGAGCAGTTCTTC. It yields the protein CSVERLATYNEQFF.

The chain carries TRBV2 and TRBJ2-2; maybe TRBD2 (5 bases). CDR3 size: 15 residues. Germline CDR1 and CDR2: SNHLY and FYNNEI. Trimming stripped 7 bases from V and 6 bases from J, with 18 bases between. DNA of the CDR3: TGTGCCAGCACCCGGGGTGAAGGGTCAGCCGGGGAGCTGTTTTTT. It encodes CASTRGEGSAGELFF.

The chain recombines TRBV10-3 with TRBJ2-1; TRBD2 aligns across 7 bases. CDR1 and CDR2 (germline): ENHRY, SYGVKD. The CDR3 loop spans 15 amino acids. V dropped 6 bases and J dropped 8; count of bases not matched to a gene: 13. The CDR3 nucleotides read TGTGCCATCAGCCGTCACGGGGAGGGCCCCCATGAGCAGTTCTTC. As protein: CAISRHGEGPHEQFF.

V is TRBV19 and J is TRBJ1-1; weak D call: TRBD1 (5 bases). Germline values: CDR1 LNHDA, CDR2 SQIVND (reference sequence). With 5 bases removed from V and 1 base from J, the gap between germline ends came to 11 bases. The CDR3 extends over 14 amino acids. As DNA, the CDR3 is TGTGCCAGTAGTGCCCTCACAGGGAACACTGAAGCTTTCTTT. It yields the protein CASSALTGNTEAFF.

The count of this clone is one. V usage is TRBV27 and J usage is TRBJ2-3, with D possibly being TRBD2 (5 bases). CDR3 length: 15 residues. The germline V gene has CDR1 MNHEY and CDR2 SMNVEV (reference sequence). The germline V and J ends were trimmed by 4 bases and 2 bases, with 13 bases remaining between them. In DNA form, the CDR3 reads TGTGCCAGCAGTTCGTCCGTGGGAGCCACAGATACGCAGTATTTT. Amino acids: CASSSSVGATDTQYF.

This chain connects TRBV27 to TRBJ2-7; 7 bases align to TRBD1. The CDR3 totals 14 residues. The J segment lost 4 bases and the V segment lost 6 bases, leaving 9 bases of the junction unmatched. Germline V CDR1 and CDR2: MNHEY, SMNVEV (reference sequence). The CDR3 protein is CASRYGTALYEQYF. The CDR3 nucleotides are TGTGCCAGCAGATACGGGACAGCCCTTTACGAGCAGTACTTC.

As for this clone: The sample carries other DNA sequences with the same CDR3. The chain uses TRBV30 and TRBJ2-1; D possibly corresponds to TRBD1 (6 bases). The germline gives CDR1 GTSNPN, CDR2 SVGIG (reference sequence). CDR3 size: 11 residues. The CDR3 sequence: CACQQGNEQFF. The CDR3, as DNA: TGTGCTTGCCAACAGGGTAATGAGCAGTTCTTC.

The chain joins TRBV7-8 to TRBJ2-7; 12 nucleotides align to TRBD1. The CDR3 is 16 residues long. Per germline, CDR1 SGHVS and CDR2 FQNEAQ. Losses at the gene ends were 3 bases for V and 3 bases for J; bases not matched to a gene: 6. The CDR3 is CASSFPGQGAGYEQYF. DNA for the CDR3: TGTGCCAGCAGCTTTCCGGGACAGGGGGCGGGCTACGAGCAGTACTTC.

The rearrangement links TRBV29-1 to TRBJ1-4; D may be TRBD1 (5 bases). Trimming removed 4 bases from V and 0 bases from J, with 9 bases in between. CDR1 and CDR2 (germline): SQVTM, ANQGSEA. The CDR3 is made up of 14 amino acids. CDR3 sequence reads: CSVAGPATNEKLFF. For the CDR3, the DNA is TGCAGCGTTGCAGGGCCTGCAACTAATGAAAAACTGTTTTTT. Supplemented by reference TRBV29-1 and TRBJ1-4, the full variable domain reads SAVISQKPSRDICQRGTSLTIQCQVDSQVTMMFWYRQQPGQSLTLIATANQGSEATYESGFVIDKFPISRPNLTFSTLTVSNMSPEDSSIYLCSVAGPATNEKLFFGSGTQLSVL.

This sequence joins TRBV18 and TRBJ2-7; 7 bases agree with TRBD1. The CDR3 spans 13 residues. From germline, CDR1 is KGHSH and CDR2 LQKENI. V shed 3 bases, J shed 2 bases, and the junction held 1 base outside the gene matches. CDR3 residues: CASSPDRTYEQYF. The DNA for the CDR3 is TGTGCCAGCTCACCGGACAGGACCTACGAGCAGTACTTC.

V is TRBV14 and J is TRBJ1-1; tentative D call: TRBD1 (6 bases). V gave up 7 bases and J gave up 2 bases, with 14 bases separating them. Germline loops: CDR1 SGHDN, CDR2 FVKESK. The CDR3 spans 14 residues. The CDR3 is CASNRMDRNTEAFF. CDR3 bases: TGTGCCAGCAATCGAATGGACAGAAACACTGAAGCTTTCTTT.

The chain uses TRBV10-3 and TRBJ2-1, with 8 positions matching TRBD2. Germline V gene sequence: CDR1 ENHRY, CDR2 SYGVKD. CDR3 length equals 11 residues. V lost 8 bases and J lost 7; bases outside the gene matches: 1. The CDR3 loop is CAIGGGNEQFF. The CDR3 DNA sequence: TGTGCCATCGGCGGGGGGAATGAGCAGTTCTTC.

V and J are TRBV5-1 and TRBJ2-7, with 12 bases identical to TRBD2. This CDR3 contains 16 residues. The ends lost 0 bases at V and 7 bases at J; junction bases unmatched: 8. The germline V gene encodes CDR1 SGHRS and CDR2 YFSETQ. The CDR3 is CASSLGLAGGAREQYF. The CDR3, as DNA: TGCGCCAGCAGCTTGGGCCTAGCGGGAGGGGCCAGGGAGCAGTACTTC.

As for this clone: A junction end diverges from the germline sequence, so it may reflect a read error. The V gene is TRBV10-3, the J gene TRBJ1-1, with TRBD1 matching over 11 bases. CDR3 size: 14 residues. Germline V lookup: CDR1 ENHRY, CDR2 SYGVKD. The CDR3 reads CAVRDRGMNTEAFF. CDR3 nucleotides: TGTGCCGTCAGGGACAGGGGGATGAACACTGAAGCTTTCTTT.